This T cell receptor beta chain is drawn from a study of tumor-infiltrating lymphocytes in primary liver carcinoma. About the study: With diameters of about 4.2 to 10 cm, tumors were stage T1-T3 N0M0. Each sample had roughly 3.65 to 7.5 million productive TCRbeta reads regardless of tissue type. Whole-study findings and limits: The 250 largest clones made up significantly more of tumor than blood repertoires (p = 0.039).

For this clonotype: Its antigen is currently unknown. The junction departs from the called germline gene at one end, perhaps through a read error.

The CDR3 extends over 16 amino acids. Germline values: CDR1 SEHNR, CDR2 FQNEAQ (reference sequence). A primer in the constant region served to generate TCR beta cDNA from about 480 ng of total RNA. Each TCR beta library was derived from three nested multiplex PCR rounds that employed slightly modified ARM-PCR. A C-beta reverse primer was combined with TRBV1-TRBV30 forward primers in the first two PCR rounds, and each round had around 10 cycles. TCRdb used MiXCR to reprocess the multiplex PCR reads, holding one entry per CDR3 protein. The sample lists around 79,000 distinct CDR3 sequences, about three quarters occurring once. From unsorted bulk tissue weighing about 20-32 mg, DNA and RNA were co-extracted.

The rearrangement joins TRBV7-9 to TRBJ2-7; D ambiguous. This TCR was recovered from a man aged 40-49 years with primary liver carcinoma and hepatitis B virus infection. The sequencing input was tumor-adjacent normal liver tissue. In DNA, the CDR3 is TGTGTCAGCAGCGCTATAACTGCAGGCTTAGCCTACGAGCAGTATTTC. Protein product: CVSSAITAGLAYEQYF.